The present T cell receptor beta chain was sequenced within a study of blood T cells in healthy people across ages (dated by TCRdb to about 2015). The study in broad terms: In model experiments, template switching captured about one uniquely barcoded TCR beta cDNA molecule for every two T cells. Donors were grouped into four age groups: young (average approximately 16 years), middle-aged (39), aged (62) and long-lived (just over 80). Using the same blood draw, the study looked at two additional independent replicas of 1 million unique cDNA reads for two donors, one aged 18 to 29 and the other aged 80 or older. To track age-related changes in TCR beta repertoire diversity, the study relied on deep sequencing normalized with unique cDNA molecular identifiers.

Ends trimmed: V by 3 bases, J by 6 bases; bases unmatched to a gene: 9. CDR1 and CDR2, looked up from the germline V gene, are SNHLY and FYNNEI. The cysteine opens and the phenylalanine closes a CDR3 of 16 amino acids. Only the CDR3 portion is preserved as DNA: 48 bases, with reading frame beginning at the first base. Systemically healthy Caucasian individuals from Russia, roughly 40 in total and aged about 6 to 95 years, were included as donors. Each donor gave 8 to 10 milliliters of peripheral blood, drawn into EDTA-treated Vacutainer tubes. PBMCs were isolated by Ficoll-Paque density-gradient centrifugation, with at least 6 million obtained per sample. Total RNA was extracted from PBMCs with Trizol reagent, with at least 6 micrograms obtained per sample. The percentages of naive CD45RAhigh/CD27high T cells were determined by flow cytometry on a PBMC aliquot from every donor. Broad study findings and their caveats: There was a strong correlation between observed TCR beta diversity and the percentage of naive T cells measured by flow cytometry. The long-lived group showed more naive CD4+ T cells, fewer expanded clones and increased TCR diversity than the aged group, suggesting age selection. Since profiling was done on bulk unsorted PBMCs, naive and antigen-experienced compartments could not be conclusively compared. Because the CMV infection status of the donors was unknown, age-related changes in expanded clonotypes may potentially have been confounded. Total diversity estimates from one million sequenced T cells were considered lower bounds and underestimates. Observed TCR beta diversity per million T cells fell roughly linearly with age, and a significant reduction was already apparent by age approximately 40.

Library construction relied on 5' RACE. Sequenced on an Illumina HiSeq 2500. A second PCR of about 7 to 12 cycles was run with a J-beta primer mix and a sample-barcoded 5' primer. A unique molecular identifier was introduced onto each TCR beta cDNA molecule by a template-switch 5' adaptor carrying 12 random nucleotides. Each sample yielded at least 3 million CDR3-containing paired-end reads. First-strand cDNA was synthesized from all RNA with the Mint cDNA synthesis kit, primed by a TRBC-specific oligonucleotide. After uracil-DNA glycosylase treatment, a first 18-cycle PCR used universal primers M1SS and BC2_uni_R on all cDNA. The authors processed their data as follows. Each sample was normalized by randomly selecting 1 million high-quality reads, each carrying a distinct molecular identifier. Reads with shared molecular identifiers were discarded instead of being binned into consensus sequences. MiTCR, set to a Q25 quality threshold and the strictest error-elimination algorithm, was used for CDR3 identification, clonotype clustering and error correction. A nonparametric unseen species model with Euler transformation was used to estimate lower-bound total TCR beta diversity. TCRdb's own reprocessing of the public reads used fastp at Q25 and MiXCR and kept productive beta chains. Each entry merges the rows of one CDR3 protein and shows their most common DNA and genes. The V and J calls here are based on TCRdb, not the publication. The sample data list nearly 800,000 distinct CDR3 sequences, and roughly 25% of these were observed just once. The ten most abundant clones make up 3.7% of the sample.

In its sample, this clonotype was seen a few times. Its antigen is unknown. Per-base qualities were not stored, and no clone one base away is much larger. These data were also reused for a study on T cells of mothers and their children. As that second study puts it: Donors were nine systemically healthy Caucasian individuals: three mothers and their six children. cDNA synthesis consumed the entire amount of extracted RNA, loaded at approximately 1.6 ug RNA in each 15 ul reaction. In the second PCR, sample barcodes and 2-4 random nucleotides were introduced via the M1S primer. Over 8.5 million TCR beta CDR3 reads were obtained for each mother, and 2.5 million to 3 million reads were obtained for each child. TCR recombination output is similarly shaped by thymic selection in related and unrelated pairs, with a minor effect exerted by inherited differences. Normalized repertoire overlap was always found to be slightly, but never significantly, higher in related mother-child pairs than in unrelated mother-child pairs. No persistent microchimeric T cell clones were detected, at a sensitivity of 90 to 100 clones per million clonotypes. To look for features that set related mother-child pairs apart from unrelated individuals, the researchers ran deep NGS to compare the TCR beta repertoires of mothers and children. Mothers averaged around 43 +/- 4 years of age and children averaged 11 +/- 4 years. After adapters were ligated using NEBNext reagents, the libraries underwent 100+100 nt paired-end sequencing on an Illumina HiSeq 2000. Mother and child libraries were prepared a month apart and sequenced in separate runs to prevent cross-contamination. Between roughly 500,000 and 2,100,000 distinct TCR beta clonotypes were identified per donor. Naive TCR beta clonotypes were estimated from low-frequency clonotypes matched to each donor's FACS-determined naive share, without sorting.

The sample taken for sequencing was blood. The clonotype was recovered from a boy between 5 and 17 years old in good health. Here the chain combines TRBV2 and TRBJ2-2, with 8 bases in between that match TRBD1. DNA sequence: TGTGCCAGCAGTGACCCTAGGCAGGGGGCTGCCGGGGAGCTGTTTTTT. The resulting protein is CASSDPRQGAAGELFF.